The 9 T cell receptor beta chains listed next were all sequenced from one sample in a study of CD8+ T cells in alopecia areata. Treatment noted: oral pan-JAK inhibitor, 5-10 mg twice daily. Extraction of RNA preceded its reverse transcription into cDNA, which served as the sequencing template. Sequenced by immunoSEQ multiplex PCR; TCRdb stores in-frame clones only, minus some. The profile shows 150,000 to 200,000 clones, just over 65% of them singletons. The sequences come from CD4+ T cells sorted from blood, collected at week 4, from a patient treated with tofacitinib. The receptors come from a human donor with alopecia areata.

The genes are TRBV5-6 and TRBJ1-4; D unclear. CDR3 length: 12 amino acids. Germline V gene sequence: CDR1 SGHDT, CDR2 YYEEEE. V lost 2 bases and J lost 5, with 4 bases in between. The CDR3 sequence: CASSLWNEKLFF. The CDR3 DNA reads TGTGCCAGCAGCTTATGGAATGAAAAACTGTTTTTT.

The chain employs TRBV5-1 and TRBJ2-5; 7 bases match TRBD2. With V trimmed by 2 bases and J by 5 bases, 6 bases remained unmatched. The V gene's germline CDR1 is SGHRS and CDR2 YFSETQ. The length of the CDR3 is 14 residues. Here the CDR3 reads CASSLAGPRETQYF. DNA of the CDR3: TGCGCCAGCAGCTTAGCGGGGCCCCGGGAGACCCAGTACTTC. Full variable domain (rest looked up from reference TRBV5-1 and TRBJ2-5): KAGVTQTPRYLIKTRGQQVTLSCSPISGHRSVSWYQQTPGQGLQFLFEYFSETQRNKGNFPGRFSGRQFSNSRSEMNVSTLELGDSALYLCASSLAGPRETQYFGPGTRLLVL.

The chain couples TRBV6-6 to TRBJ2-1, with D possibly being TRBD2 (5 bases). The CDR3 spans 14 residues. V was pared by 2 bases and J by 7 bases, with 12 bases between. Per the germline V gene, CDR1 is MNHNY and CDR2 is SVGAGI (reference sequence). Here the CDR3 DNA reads TGTGCCAGCAGTTACCCCCCGCCGGGGAATGAGCAGTTCTTC. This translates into CASSYPPPGNEQFF.

The CDR3 region is CASSVGSAPDTQYF. Written as DNA, the CDR3 is TGTGCCAGCAGCGTGGGTAGCGCTCCAGATACGCAGTATTTT. This chain uses TRBV9 with TRBJ2-3; possible D gene TRBD2, 5 bases. Germline V CDR1 and CDR2: SGDLS, YYNGEE. This CDR3 is built from 14 residues. The V end was cut by 2 bases, the J end by 4 bases, with 11 bases between.

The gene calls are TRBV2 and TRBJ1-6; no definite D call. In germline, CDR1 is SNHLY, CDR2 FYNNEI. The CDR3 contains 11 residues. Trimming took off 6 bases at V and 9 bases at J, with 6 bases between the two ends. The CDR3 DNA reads TGTGCCAGCAGGTCCACTTCACCCCTCCACTTT. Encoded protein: CASRSTSPLHF. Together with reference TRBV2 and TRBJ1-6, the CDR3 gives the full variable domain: EPEVTQTPSHQVTQMGQEVILRCVPISNHLYFYWYRQILGQKVEFLVSFYNNEISEKSEIFDDQFSVERPDGSNFTLKIRSTKLEDSAMYFCASRSTSPLHFGNGTRLTVT.

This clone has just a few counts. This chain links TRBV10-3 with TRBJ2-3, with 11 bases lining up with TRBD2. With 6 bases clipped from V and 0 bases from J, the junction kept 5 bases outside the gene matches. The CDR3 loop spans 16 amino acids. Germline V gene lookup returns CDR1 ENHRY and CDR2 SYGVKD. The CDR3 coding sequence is TGTGCCATCAGGGGGACTAGCGGCCCCAGCACAGATACGCAGTATTTT. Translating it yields CAIRGTSGPSTDTQYF.

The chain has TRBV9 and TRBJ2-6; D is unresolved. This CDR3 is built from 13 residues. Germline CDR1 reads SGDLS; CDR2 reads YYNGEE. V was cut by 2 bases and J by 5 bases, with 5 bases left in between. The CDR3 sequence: CASSVGRANVLTF. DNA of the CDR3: TGTGCCAGCAGCGTTGGTAGGGCCAACGTCCTGACTTTC.

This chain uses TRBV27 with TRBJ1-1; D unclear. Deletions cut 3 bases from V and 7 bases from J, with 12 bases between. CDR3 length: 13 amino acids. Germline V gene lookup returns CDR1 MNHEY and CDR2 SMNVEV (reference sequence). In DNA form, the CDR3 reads TGTGCCAGCAGTTTTCAGCCGTTGAGTGAAGCTTTCTTT. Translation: CASSFQPLSEAFF.

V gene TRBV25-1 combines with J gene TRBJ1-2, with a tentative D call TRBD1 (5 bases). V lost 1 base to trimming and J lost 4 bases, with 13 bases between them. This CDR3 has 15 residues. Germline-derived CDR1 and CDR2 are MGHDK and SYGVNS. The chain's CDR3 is CASSESDIEGYGYTF. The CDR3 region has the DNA TGTGCCAGCAGTGAATCGGACATAGAGGGCTATGGCTACACCTTC.